Below, 21 T cell receptor beta chains from the same sample are listed, as sequenced in a study of T cell responses to AZD1222 COVID-19 vaccine. Clones were read by immunoSEQ multiplex PCR, and TCRdb kept only the in-frame ones, dropping some. This table holds tens of thousands of clones, just under 80% found once. Specimen: peripheral blood, collected on day 0 of AZD1222 vaccination. These receptors were taken from an adult in good health.

J is TRBJ2-7 and V is TRBV3-1 (or the pseudogene TRBV3-2), with 8 bases that match TRBD2. Germline V CDR1 and CDR2: LGHDT, YNNKEL (reference sequence). The CDR3 contains 17 residues. V was pared by 1 base and J by 0 bases, with 8 bases of the junction left unmatched. CDR3 region: CASSQVFRSGGSYEQYF. The CDR3, as DNA: TGTGCCAGCAGCCAAGTCTTTCGGAGCGGGGGCTCCTACGAGCAGTACTTC.

J is TRBJ2-5 and V is TRBV9; 7 bases map to TRBD2. V dropped 4 bases and J dropped 1; count of bases not matched to a gene: 10. Germline CDR1 is SGDLS and CDR2 is YYNGEE. This CDR3 is built from 16 residues. The CDR3 loop is CASSTPGEGPQETQYF. CDR3 DNA sequence: TGTGCCAGCAGCACCCCCGGGGAGGGACCCCAAGAGACCCAGTACTTC.

The chain links TRBV6-5 to TRBJ1-2; D unresolved. The germline V and J ends were trimmed by 4 bases and 6 bases, with 6 bases remaining between them. The CDR3 totals 11 residues. Looked up from germline, CDR1 is MNHEY and CDR2 is SVGAGI. The chain's CDR3 is CASSSLHGYTF. CDR3 DNA sequence: TGTGCCAGCAGTTCCTTACATGGCTACACCTTC.

The chain couples TRBV10-3 to TRBJ2-3; 11 bases align to TRBD2. The V gene end was trimmed by 6 bases and the J gene end by 2 bases; junction bases not matched to a gene: 4. This CDR3 spans 15 amino acids. The germline V gene has CDR1 ENHRY and CDR2 SYGVKD. The CDR3 here is CAIRGSGGATDTQYF. DNA of the CDR3: TGTGCCATCAGGGGTAGCGGGGGGGCCACAGATACGCAGTATTTT.

The V call is TRBV6-5, the J call TRBJ1-3; no reliable D call. CDR3 length: 15 residues. V was shortened by 0 bases and J by 8 bases, with 14 bases between the two germline ends. Germline V CDR1 and CDR2: MNHEY, SVGAGI. This chain's CDR3 is CASSYSSDVMDTIYF. As DNA, the CDR3 is TGTGCCAGCAGTTACTCGTCAGACGTAATGGACACCATATATTTT.

This clone appeared a single time. The V gene is TRBV6-5, the J gene TRBJ2-1; D is unclear. This CDR3 comprises 11 residues. The V and J ends lost 4 bases and 14 bases respectively, with 12 bases between them. CDR1 and CDR2 from the germline V gene are MNHEY and SVGAGI. CDR3 in amino acids: CASSLGPAEFF. In DNA, the CDR3 is TGTGCCAGCAGTTTGGGCCCCGCGGAGTTCTTC.

The gene calls are TRBV11-1 and TRBJ2-1; TRBD1 matches 8 bases. This CDR3 has 15 amino acids. Germline V gene sequence: CDR1 SGHAT, CDR2 FQDESV (reference sequence). V was clipped by 5 bases and J by 1 base; unmatched bases: 4. The chain's CDR3 is CASSRGQGSYNEQFF. CDR3 DNA: TGTGCCAGCAGCCGCGGACAGGGTTCCTACAATGAGCAGTTCTTC.

The chain employs TRBV12-3 or TRBV12-4 and TRBJ2-3, with TRBD1 matching over 7 bases. CDR3 length: 13 amino acids. With 6 bases clipped from V and 4 bases from J, the junction kept 4 bases outside the gene matches. In DNA, the CDR3 is TGTGCCAGCAGCCGGGACAGAGCAGATACGCAGTATTTT. It encodes CASSRDRADTQYF.

This clone occurred a few times. J is TRBJ2-5 and V is TRBV5-4; D possibly corresponds to TRBD2 (6 bases). CDR1 and CDR2 from the germline V gene are SGHNT and YYREEE (reference sequence). V lost 2 bases to trimming and J lost 3 bases, with 11 bases between them. The CDR3 has 14 residues. As DNA, the CDR3 is TGTGCCAGCAGCTTTCCTCCGGGAGAAGAGACCCAGTACTTC. This sequence encodes CASSFPPGEETQYF.

The chain employs TRBV19 and TRBJ1-5, with 7 bases lining up with TRBD1. This CDR3 has 15 residues. Germline CDR1 and CDR2: LNHDA and SQIVND (reference sequence). With 6 bases clipped from V and 5 bases from J, the junction kept 10 bases outside the gene matches. CDR3 sequence (DNA): TGTGCCAGTAGCCCGGGCCAGGGGGTCCATCAGCCCCAGCATTTT. Translated: CASSPGQGVHQPQHF.

The chain links TRBV28 to TRBJ1-5, with TRBD1 matching 7 bases. With V trimmed by 6 bases and J by 7 bases, 9 bases remained unmatched. The CDR3 has 14 residues. From germline, CDR1 is MDHEN and CDR2 SYDVKM. The CDR3 spells CASSSPGGEQPQHF. The CDR3 DNA is TGTGCCAGCAGCTCCCCAGGGGGAGAGCAGCCCCAGCATTTT.

This chain uses TRBV7-3 with TRBJ2-5, with D perhaps TRBD2 (5 bases). This CDR3 has 13 residues. The germline V and J ends were trimmed by 5 bases and 1 base, with 8 bases remaining between them. The V gene's germline CDR1 is SGHTA and CDR2 FQGTGA. The CDR3 sequence is CASSTEGQETQYF. DNA of the CDR3: TGTGCCAGCAGCACAGAGGGCCAAGAGACCCAGTACTTC.

In its sample, this clone was seen once. J is TRBJ2-7 and V is TRBV9; weak D call: TRBD2 (5 bases). The V and J ends lost 3 bases and 0 bases respectively, with 13 bases between them. The CDR3 has 15 amino acids. CDR1 and CDR2 (germline): SGDLS, YYNGEE. CDR3 region: CASSAAGASSYEQYF. The CDR3 bases are TGTGCCAGCAGCGCCGCGGGCGCTAGCTCCTACGAGCAGTACTTC.

This sequence joins TRBV30 and TRBJ1-1; 9 bases agree with TRBD1. Germline loops: CDR1 GTSNPN, CDR2 SVGIG (reference sequence). V shed 2 bases, J shed 7 bases, and the junction held 8 bases outside the gene matches. This CDR3 is built from 14 residues. Here the CDR3 reads CAWSRGTGRNEAFF. CDR3 coding DNA: TGTGCCTGGAGTAGGGGGACAGGGAGAAATGAAGCTTTCTTT.

The table lists this clone with a few counts. The chain uses TRBV13 and TRBJ1-1; possibly TRBD1 for D (5 bases). V was trimmed by 2 bases and J by 0 bases, leaving 13 bases between them. CDR3 length equals 16 residues. Germline V gives CDR1 PRHDT, CDR2 FYEKMQ (reference sequence). CDR3 residues: CASSLYKGLVNTEAFF. The DNA of the CDR3 is TGTGCCAGCAGCTTATATAAGGGACTCGTGAACACTGAAGCTTTCTTT.

In DNA form, the CDR3 reads TGTGCCAGCAGCTACGGGAAGAACACTGAAGCTTTCTTT. Its protein is CASSYGKNTEAFF. The J gene is TRBJ1-1, the V gene TRBV12-3 or TRBV12-4; D not certain. Deletions cut 6 bases from V and 1 base from J, with 9 bases between. The CDR3 extends over 13 amino acids.

This clone was detected a few times. The V and J genes are TRBV14 and TRBJ1-2, with D unresolved. Germline V gene sequence: CDR1 SGHDN, CDR2 FVKESK. The CDR3 runs to 16 residues. V dropped 3 bases and J dropped 8 bases, with 22 bases sitting between them. The CDR3 sequence: CASSQVGGPLVGGYTF. CDR3 DNA: TGTGCCAGCAGCCAGGTTGGTGGGCCCCTGGTTGGCGGCTACACCTTC.

The rearrangement links TRBV19 to TRBJ1-5; 7 nucleotides align to TRBD1. Trimming took 1 base from V and 2 from J; bases not matched to a gene: 11. The CDR3 is 18 residues long. The germline V gene has CDR1 LNHDA and CDR2 SQIVND (reference sequence). The CDR3 DNA follows: TGTGCCAGTAGTATAGGAAATTACAGGGGCCAGGGCAATCAGCCCCAGCATTTT. This sequence encodes CASSIGNYRGQGNQPQHF.

This clone has a single count. The chain uses TRBV23-1 and TRBJ2-7; 7 nucleotides line up with TRBD1. TRBV23-1 is assigned to the ORF class and has an uncertain function. This CDR3 contains 16 residues. Trimming cost V 5 bases and J 0 bases; bases outside gene matches: 10. The CDR3 DNA reads TGCGCCAGCAGTAGGCGACAGGGAACATACTCCTACGAGCAGTACTTC. Translation: CASSRRQGTYSYEQYF.

This clone was seen only once. The genes are TRBV28 and TRBJ1-2; unclear D gene. V was trimmed by 7 bases and J by 8 bases, leaving 20 bases between them. The CDR3 totals 14 residues. Per the germline V gene, CDR1 is MDHEN and CDR2 is SYDVKM. The CDR3: CASKVGDMIMGYTF. In DNA form, the CDR3 reads TGTGCCAGCAAAGTCGGCGATATGATTATGGGCTACACCTTC.

This sequence joins TRBV6-4 and TRBJ2-3; TRBD2 might be the D (6 bases). V gave up 6 bases and J gave up 1 base, with 14 bases separating them. The CDR3 loop spans 15 amino acids. Germline loops: CDR1 MRHNA, CDR2 SNTAGT. This CDR3 is CASSPGTPRTDTQYF. CDR3 DNA sequence: TGTGCCAGCAGCCCCGGGACTCCTCGCACAGATACGCAGTATTTT.